This T cell receptor (beta chain) emerged from a study of CD8+CD57+ T cells in acquired aplastic anemia. Findings of the study overall: Twenty-nine sequences, all CD8+ CDR3, were shared between patients and controls.

TCR beta VDJ and CDR3 profiling used genomic DNA as template. Each CDR3 protein is one row after TCRdb ran MiXCR on the reads. The data contain about 190,000 distinct CDR3 sequences, nearly 50% of them seen just once; the ten biggest clones take up about 9.5%. About this clonotype: The antigen is unknown.

Germline-derived CDR1 and CDR2 are ENHRY and SYGVKD. Trimming shortened V by 3 bases and J by 0 bases, and 13 bases separated the two germline ends. The CDR3 covers 16 residues. Flow cytometry had shown expanded CD8+CD57+ cells in the patients chosen for sequencing. Diagnosis of severe acquired aplastic anemia applied to all patients. Blood samples were obtained from patients who had received no prior therapy. The receptor's source is a human donor with aplastic anemia. Specimen: sorted CD4+, CD8+, or CD8+CD57+ T cells (not recorded which) from PBMCs. The rearrangement joins TRBV10-3 to TRBJ2-3, with a weak D call TRBD2 (6 bases). The CDR3 loop reads CAISERDWTSTDTQYF. CDR3 DNA sequence: TGTGCCATCAGTGAAAGGGACTGGACTAGCACAGATACGCAGTATTTT.